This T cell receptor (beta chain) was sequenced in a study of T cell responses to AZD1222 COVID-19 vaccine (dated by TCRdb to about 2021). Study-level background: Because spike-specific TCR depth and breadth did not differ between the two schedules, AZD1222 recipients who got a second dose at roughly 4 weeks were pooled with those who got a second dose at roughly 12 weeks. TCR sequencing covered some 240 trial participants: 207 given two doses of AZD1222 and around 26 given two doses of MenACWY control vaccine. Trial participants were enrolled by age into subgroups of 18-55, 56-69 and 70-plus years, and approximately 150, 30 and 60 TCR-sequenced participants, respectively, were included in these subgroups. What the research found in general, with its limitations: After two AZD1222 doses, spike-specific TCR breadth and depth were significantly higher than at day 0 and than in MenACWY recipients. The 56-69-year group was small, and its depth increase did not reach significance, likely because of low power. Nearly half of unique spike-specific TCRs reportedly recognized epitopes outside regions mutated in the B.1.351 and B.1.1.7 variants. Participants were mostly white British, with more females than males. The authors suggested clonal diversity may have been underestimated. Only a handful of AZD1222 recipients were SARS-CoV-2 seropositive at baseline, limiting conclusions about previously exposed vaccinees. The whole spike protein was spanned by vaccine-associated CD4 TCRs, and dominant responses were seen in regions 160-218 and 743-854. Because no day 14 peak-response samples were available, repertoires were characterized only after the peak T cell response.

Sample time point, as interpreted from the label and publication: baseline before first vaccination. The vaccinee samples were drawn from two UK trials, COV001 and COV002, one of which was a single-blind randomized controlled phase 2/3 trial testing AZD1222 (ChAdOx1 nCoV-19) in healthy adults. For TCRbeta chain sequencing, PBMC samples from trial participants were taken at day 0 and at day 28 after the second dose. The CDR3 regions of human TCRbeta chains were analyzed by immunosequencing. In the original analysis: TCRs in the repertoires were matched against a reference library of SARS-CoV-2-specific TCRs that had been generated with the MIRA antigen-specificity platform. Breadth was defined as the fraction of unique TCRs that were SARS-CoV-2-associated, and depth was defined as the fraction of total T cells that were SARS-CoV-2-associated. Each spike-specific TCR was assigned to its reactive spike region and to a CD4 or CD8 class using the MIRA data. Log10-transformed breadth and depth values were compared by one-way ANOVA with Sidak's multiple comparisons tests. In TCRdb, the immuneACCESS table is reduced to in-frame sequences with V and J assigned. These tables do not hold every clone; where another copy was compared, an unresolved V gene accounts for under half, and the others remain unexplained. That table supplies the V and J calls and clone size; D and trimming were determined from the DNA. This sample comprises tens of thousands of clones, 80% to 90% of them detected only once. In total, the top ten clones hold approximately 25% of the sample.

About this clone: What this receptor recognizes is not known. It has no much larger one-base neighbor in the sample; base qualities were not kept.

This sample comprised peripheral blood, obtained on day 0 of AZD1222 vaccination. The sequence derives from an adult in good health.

The DNA is as follows: TGTGCCAGCAGCCAAGGGGAGGGGCGCGAGCAGTACTTC. Its coded protein is CASSQGEGREQYF. Recombination joined TRBV14 with TRBJ2-7; TRBD2 agrees with 7 junctional bases. V lost 1 base and J lost 6 bases, and the count of bases not matched to a germline gene is 3. The CDR3 covers 13 residues, taking in both the cysteine and the phenylalanine. Left in the record is the CDR3 DNA by itself, 39 bases read in frame from the first base. According to the germline V gene, CDR1 reads SGHDN and CDR2 reads FVKESK.